This TCR beta chain is drawn from a study of T cell repertoires in cytomegalovirus infection (dated by TCRdb to about 2019). Study-wide context: Donor HLA type was relevant to the analysis, as public TCR beta signatures indicated carriage of CMV infection together with the matching HLA type. Findings and caveats that apply to the study as a whole: In both this cohort and an independent cohort of 352 donors, the cumulative frequency of public TCR beta family members distinguished carriers of CMV infection plus the relevant HLA type. The ex vivo response was dominated by HLA-C-restricted CMV-specific TCR beta clonotypes, which also provided the single most frequent clonotype in two of eight donors.

From the germline V gene, CDR1 is SGHVS and CDR2 is FNYEAQ. V and J are trimmed by 5 bases and 1 base, and the gene matches miss 8 bases of the junction. Inclusive of the bounding cysteine and phenylalanine, the CDR3 is 15 residues long. The retained sequence is limited to the CDR3, 45 bases, with the frame set at the first base. Data came from an Illumina HiSeq 1500. The public sequencing data were trimmed at Q25 with fastp and processed into clonotypes with MiXCR by TCRdb, which kept only in-frame beta chains. Under each unique CDR3 protein, matching rows form one entry showing the most common genes and DNA. This sample is represented by 200,000 to 300,000 distinct CDR3 sequences; approximately 7% of them were singletons. The ten largest clonotypes hold about 6% of the sample. Ten or more counts support this clonotype. Its antigen remains unidentified. Base qualities are missing; no much larger clone stands one base away.

The V and J genes are TRBV7-6 and TRBJ2-7; the central 7 bases match TRBD1. The sequence was collected from a human donor in good health (CMV status not recorded). Some clones in this sample may be carry-over from other donors' samples. Sequenced material: PBMCs. CDR3 protein: CASSPWTGKSYEQYF. Read as DNA, the sequence is TGTGCCAGCAGCCCCTGGACAGGCAAATCCTACGAGCAGTACTTC.